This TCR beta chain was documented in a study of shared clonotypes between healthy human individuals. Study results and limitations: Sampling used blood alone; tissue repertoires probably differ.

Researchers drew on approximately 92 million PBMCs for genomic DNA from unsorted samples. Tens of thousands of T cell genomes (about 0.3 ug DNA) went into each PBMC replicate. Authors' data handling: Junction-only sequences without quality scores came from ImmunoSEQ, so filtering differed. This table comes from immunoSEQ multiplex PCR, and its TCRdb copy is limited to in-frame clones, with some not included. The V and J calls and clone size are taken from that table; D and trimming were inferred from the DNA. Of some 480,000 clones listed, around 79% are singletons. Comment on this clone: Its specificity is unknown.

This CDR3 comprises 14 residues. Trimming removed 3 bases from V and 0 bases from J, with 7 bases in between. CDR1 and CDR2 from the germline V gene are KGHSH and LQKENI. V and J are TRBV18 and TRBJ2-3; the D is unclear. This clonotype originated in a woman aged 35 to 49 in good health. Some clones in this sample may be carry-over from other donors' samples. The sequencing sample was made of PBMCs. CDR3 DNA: TGTGCCAGCTCACCCCCGTGGAGCACAGATACGCAGTATTTT. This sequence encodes CASSPPWSTDTQYF.